Below, one TCR beta chain is given with its context. The data belong to a study of blood T cell repertoires in COVID-19. The CDR3 is 14 amino acids. J gave up 4 bases and V 3 bases, and 4 bases lay outside the gene matches. In germline, CDR1 is SGHTA, CDR2 FQGNSA. Libraries were prepared by immunoSEQ multiplex PCR; TCRdb keeps only in-frame clonotypes and omits some of them. Of 150,000 to 200,000 clones in the sample, around nine tenths were seen once. Source material: peripheral blood. V gene TRBV7-2 combines with J gene TRBJ1-1; 8 bases map to TRBD1. The sequence was collected from a man between 35 and 55 years old with active or convalescent COVID-19. The CDR3 region has the DNA TGTGCCAGCAGCTTCAGGGGGCGAGGCACTGAAGCTTTCTTT. This gives the protein CASSFRGRGTEAFF.